These T cell receptor beta chains were read from a single sample in a study of PD-L1 blockade in urothelial cancer. The method was immunoSEQ multiplex PCR; TCRdb's version includes in-frame clones alone and lacks a portion of them. The sample holds roughly 120,000 clones, around 89% seen once. Source: PBMCs, taken around atezolizumab (anti-PD-L1) treatment. These receptors were collected from a man in his fifties or sixties with urothelial cancer. CDR3s include the opening cysteine and the closing phenylalanine or tryptophan. Each record gives: V gene, J gene, clone size, D gene, CDR3 length, CDR3 protein, CDR3 DNA. A D gene is named only where the DNA matches it firmly. Expanded clones are given a class, and other clones once, few, many or no size at all.

>TRBV6-1|TRBJ2-7|.|TRBD1|14
CASSSQDRVEEQYF
TGTGCCAGCAGTTCTCAGGACAGGGTGGAAGAGCAGTACTTC
>TRBV18|TRBJ2-1|.|TRBD2|14
CASSPLAGNNEQFF
TGTGCCAGCTCACCCCTAGCGGGGAACAATGAGCAGTTCTTC
>TRBV27|TRBJ1-4|.|.|14
CASSWQGLNEKLFF
TGTGCCAGCAGTTGGCAGGGTTTAAATGAAAAACTGTTTTTT
>TRBV28|TRBJ2-7|.|.|12
CASSLDSYEQYF
TGTGCCAGCAGCTTGGACAGCTACGAGCAGTACTTC
>TRBV18|TRBJ1-5|.|TRBD1|15
CASSQTTGNNQPQHF
TGTGCCAGCTCACAGACGACAGGGAACAATCAGCCCCAGCATTTT
>TRBV21-1|TRBJ2-5|.|.|21
CASSKSRPIRGASGSRKTQYF
TGTGCCAGCAGCAAAAGTCGGCCGATACGGGGAGCTAGCGGGAGTAGGAAGACCCAGTACTTC
>TRBV4-3|TRBJ2-7|.|TRBD1|14
CASSLWTGSYEQYF
TGCGCCAGCAGCCTTTGGACAGGGTCCTACGAGCAGTACTTC
>TRBV4-2|TRBJ1-3|.|.|17
CASSQESTTGSGNTIYF
TGTGCCAGCAGCCAAGAAAGTACTACAGGCTCTGGAAACACCATATATTTT
>TRBV7-9|TRBJ1-1|.|.|16
CASSLGVNHGNTEAFF
TGTGCCAGCAGCTTGGGAGTTAATCACGGGAACACTGAAGCTTTCTTT
>TRBV7-2|TRBJ1-5|few|TRBD1|14
CASSLTGGAQPQHF
TGTGCCAGCAGCCTCACAGGGGGCGCGCAGCCCCAGCATTTT
>TRBV19|TRBJ2-1|.|TRBD2|11
CASTVGGEQFF
TGTGCCAGTACCGTGGGGGGGGAGCAGTTCTTC
>TRBV27|TRBJ2-5|.|.|11
CASSFGPSEYF
TGTGCCAGCAGTTTTGGTCCTTCGGAGTACTTC
>TRBV30|TRBJ1-5|.|.|13
CAWSGADNQPQHF
TGTGCCTGGAGTGGGGCAGATAATCAGCCCCAGCATTTT
>TRBV4-1|TRBJ1-2|.|TRBD1|14
CASSLQGAEDGYTF
TGCGCCAGCAGCCTACAGGGGGCGGAAGATGGCTACACCTTC
>TRBV2|TRBJ1-1|.|TRBD1|14
CASSGKGAPTEAFF
TGTGCCAGCAGTGGGAAGGGGGCGCCCACTGAAGCTTTCTTT
>TRBV18|TRBJ1-2|.|TRBD1|16
CASSQNLDRGLVGYTF
TGTGCCAGCTCACAGAATCTCGACAGGGGCCTGGTTGGCTACACCTTC
>TRBV7-2|TRBJ1-2|.|TRBD1|13
CASSTDRNYGYTF
TGTGCCAGCAGCACGGACAGGAACTATGGCTACACCTTC
>TRBV5-4|TRBJ2-1|.|TRBD2|15
CASSLAGGPVNEQFF
TGTGCCAGCAGCTTGGCGGGAGGGCCCGTCAATGAGCAGTTCTTC
>TRBV28|TRBJ2-5|once|.|14
CASSLQGNQETQYF
TGTGCCAGCAGTTTACAGGGAAACCAAGAGACCCAGTACTTC
>TRBV4-1|TRBJ2-1|.|.|16
CASSYEAGQPYNEQFF
TGCGCCAGCAGCTACGAGGCGGGACAGCCCTACAATGAGCAGTTCTTC
>TRBV4-1|TRBJ2-7|.|TRBD1|15
CASSQNWQGAYEQYF
TGCGCCAGCAGCCAAAACTGGCAGGGGGCCTACGAGCAGTACTTC
>TRBV6-5|TRBJ2-1|.|TRBD2|16
CASSYSRGRVYNEQFF
TGTGCCAGCAGTTACTCCCGCGGGAGGGTCTACAATGAGCAGTTCTTC
>TRBV2|TRBJ1-1|.|TRBD1|16
CASRTPGQGMNTEAFF
TGTGCCAGCAGAACCCCGGGACAGGGAATGAACACTGAAGCTTTCTTT
>TRBV11-2|TRBJ1-1|once|TRBD1|15
CATGTGGLSGAEAFF
TGTGCCACCGGGACAGGGGGCCTCAGTGGCGCTGAAGCTTTCTTT
>TRBV27|TRBJ2-5|.|.|14
CASSLWAEQETQYF
TGTGCCAGCAGTTTATGGGCAGAACAAGAGACCCAGTACTTC
>TRBV14|TRBJ2-5|once|TRBD2|17
CASSQGRRRGYQETQYF
TGTGCCAGCAGCCAAGGAAGGAGGCGGGGGTACCAAGAGACCCAGTACTTC